Below, 12 T cell receptor beta chains from the same sample are listed, as sequenced in a study of T cell repertoires in cytomegalovirus infection. TCRdb passed the reads through MiXCR, listing each CDR3 protein once. The repertoire holds approximately 1,000,000 distinct CDR3 sequences, with roughly 30% as singletons. No antigen has been assigned to these receptors. The sample consisted of cultured CD8+ T cells from PBMCs, taken from culture after CMV antigen stimulation. Source of these receptors: a human donor in good health (CMV status not recorded). Some clones in this sample may be carry-over from other donors' samples.

V is TRBV6-2 or TRBV6-3 and J is TRBJ2-2; D may be TRBD2 (5 bases). The germline gives CDR1 MNHEY, CDR2 SVGEGT. V gave up 4 bases and J gave up 7 bases, with 16 bases separating them. The CDR3 extends over 15 amino acids. The CDR3 spells CASSLYGILIGELFF. The CDR3 DNA reads TGTGCCAGCAGTTTATACGGGATTCTTATCGGGGAGCTGTTTTTT.

This clonotype was picked up many times. The chain couples TRBV12-3 or TRBV12-4 to TRBJ2-2, with D unresolved. V was cut by 8 bases and J by 2 bases, with 15 bases left in between. This CDR3 is 15 amino acids long. The CDR3 here is CASRAWTENTGELFF. The CDR3 DNA sequence: TGTGCCAGCCGAGCGTGGACGGAAAACACCGGGGAGCTGTTTTTT.

This clonotype appeared many times. The chain recombines TRBV12-5 with TRBJ2-6; 7 nucleotides align to TRBD2. The V gene end was trimmed by 3 bases and the J gene end by 4 bases; junction bases not matched to a gene: 9. CDR3 length equals 17 residues. Germline V gene lookup returns CDR1 LGHNT and CDR2 FRNRAP. Here the CDR3 reads CASGFGGEGFGANVLTF. The CDR3 region has the DNA TGTGCTAGTGGTTTCGGAGGGGAGGGGTTCGGGGCCAACGTCCTGACTTTC.

Regarding this clonotype: This may be a read error, as it is one base from a much larger clone. V gene TRBV12-3 or TRBV12-4 combines with J gene TRBJ2-7; 11 positions agree with TRBD1. The CDR3 totals 16 residues. V lost 5 bases to trimming and J lost 3 bases; unmatched junction nucleotides: 9. The CDR3 nucleotides read TGTGCCAGCAGTGGCGGGGACAGGGGGTCCGACTACGAGCAGTACTTC. It translates to CASSGGDRGSDYEQYF.

The chain couples TRBV29-1 to TRBJ2-2, with TRBD1 as a possible D gene (6 bases). V was shortened by 5 bases and J by 7 bases, with 20 bases between the two germline ends. The germline V gene encodes CDR1 SQVTM and CDR2 ANQGSEA. This CDR3 has 15 residues. DNA of the CDR3: TGCAGCGTTACGCTACTACAGGGCTATGTCGGGGAGCTGTTTTTT. It codes for CSVTLLQGYVGELFF.

The chain couples TRBV27 to TRBJ2-2, with 7 bases fitting TRBD1. Germline V lookup: CDR1 MNHEY, CDR2 SMNVEV (reference sequence). V lost 3 bases and J lost 6; bases outside the gene matches: 4. The CDR3 has 14 residues. In nucleotides, the CDR3 is TGTGCCAGCAGTTTTAACAGGGGATCCGGGGAGCTGTTTTTT. The encoded protein is CASSFNRGSGELFF.

The chain combines TRBV7-9 with TRBJ2-3; 8 nucleotides agree with TRBD2. Trimming took 2 bases from V and 2 from J; bases not matched to a gene: 3. Germline V gene sequence: CDR1 SEHNR, CDR2 FQNEAQ (reference sequence). The CDR3 length is 15 residues. The CDR3, as DNA: TGTGCCAGCAGCTTAAATAGCGGGGTCACAGATACGCAGTATTTT. Translated: CASSLNSGVTDTQYF.

This clonotype was found a few times. The J gene is TRBJ1-1, the V gene TRBV28, with D possibly TRBD1 on 5 matching bases. Trimming removed 3 bases from V and 5 bases from J, with 13 bases in between. CDR1 is MDHEN and CDR2 is SYDVKM in the germline V gene. This CDR3 spans 14 amino acids. CDR3 protein: CASSFAQGGTEAFF. As DNA, the CDR3 is TGTGCCAGCAGTTTCGCTCAGGGTGGAACTGAAGCTTTCTTT.

The chain is built from TRBV7-2 and TRBJ2-1, with 12 bases fitting TRBD2. The CDR3 loop spans 16 amino acids. Losses at the gene ends were 5 bases for V and 5 bases for J; bases not matched to a gene: 7. Per the germline V gene, CDR1 is SGHTA and CDR2 is FQGNSA. CDR3 in amino acids: CASSILAGGAHNEQFF. The CDR3 coding sequence is TGTGCCAGCAGCATTCTAGCGGGGGGGGCCCACAATGAGCAGTTCTTC.

The sample holds many counts of this clonotype. The chain is built from TRBV6-4 and TRBJ1-2; 8 bases map to TRBD1. V lost 8 bases and J lost 5; bases outside the gene matches: 1. CDR3 length: 11 residues. From germline, CDR1 is MRHNA and CDR2 SNTAGT. The CDR3 protein is CASGTGYGYTF. CDR3 DNA: TGTGCCAGCGGGACAGGTTATGGCTACACCTTC.

The DNA for the CDR3 is TGTGCCAGCAGTTATGGACAGTCGGGGGACACTGAAGCTTTCTTT. Its protein is CASSYGQSGDTEAFF. The chain couples TRBV6-5 to TRBJ1-1, with a tentative D call TRBD1 (6 bases). The germline gives CDR1 MNHEY, CDR2 SVGAGI. This CDR3 spans 15 amino acids. The ends were cut back, 3 bases at V and 3 bases at J, with 14 bases in the middle.

This chain joins TRBV6-6 and TRBJ2-1; 8 bases are a match to TRBD2. Germline V CDR1 and CDR2: MNHNY, SVGAGI (reference sequence). The length of the CDR3 is 12 residues. V was clipped by 6 bases and J by 14 bases; unmatched bases: 9. The CDR3 DNA reads TGTGCCAGCAGCCCCGACCGGGGGGGGGAGTTCTTC. Its translation: CASSPDRGGEFF.